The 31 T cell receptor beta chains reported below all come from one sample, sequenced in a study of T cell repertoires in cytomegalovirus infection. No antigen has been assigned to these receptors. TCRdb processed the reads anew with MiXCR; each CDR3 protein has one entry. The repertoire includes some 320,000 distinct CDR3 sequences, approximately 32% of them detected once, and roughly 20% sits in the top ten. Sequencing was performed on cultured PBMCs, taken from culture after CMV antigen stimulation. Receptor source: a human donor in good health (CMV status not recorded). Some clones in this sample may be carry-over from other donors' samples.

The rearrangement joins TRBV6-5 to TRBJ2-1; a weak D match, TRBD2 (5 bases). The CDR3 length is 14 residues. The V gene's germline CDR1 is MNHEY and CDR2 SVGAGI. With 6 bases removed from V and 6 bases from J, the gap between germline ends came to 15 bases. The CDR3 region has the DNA TGTGCCAGCAGCCCTCGCGCGGGCCGCAATGAGCAGTTCTTC. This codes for CASSPRAGRNEQFF.

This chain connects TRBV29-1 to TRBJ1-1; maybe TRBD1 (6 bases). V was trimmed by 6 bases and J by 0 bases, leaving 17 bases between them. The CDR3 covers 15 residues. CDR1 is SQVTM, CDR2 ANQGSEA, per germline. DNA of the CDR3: TGCAGCGTCAGGCGGGGGCTGGGGATGAACACTGAAGCTTTCTTT. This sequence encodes CSVRRGLGMNTEAFF. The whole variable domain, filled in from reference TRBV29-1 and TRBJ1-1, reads SAVISQKPSRDICQRGTSLTIQCQVDSQVTMMFWYRQQPGQSLTLIATANQGSEATYESGFVIDKFPISRPNLTFSTLTVSNMSPEDSSIYLCSVRRGLGMNTEAFFGQGTRLTVV.

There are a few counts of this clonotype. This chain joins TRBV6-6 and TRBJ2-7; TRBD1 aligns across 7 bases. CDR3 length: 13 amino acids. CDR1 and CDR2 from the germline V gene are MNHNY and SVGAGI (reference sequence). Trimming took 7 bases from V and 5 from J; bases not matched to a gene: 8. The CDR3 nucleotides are TGTGCCAGCACCTACCGACAGGGCGACGAGCAGTACTTC. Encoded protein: CASTYRQGDEQYF.

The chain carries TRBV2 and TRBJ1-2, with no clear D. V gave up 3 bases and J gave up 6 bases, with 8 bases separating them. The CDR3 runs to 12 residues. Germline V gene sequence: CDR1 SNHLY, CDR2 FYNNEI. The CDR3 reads CASSDSADGYTF. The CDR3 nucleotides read TGTGCCAGCAGTGACTCGGCCGATGGCTACACCTTC.

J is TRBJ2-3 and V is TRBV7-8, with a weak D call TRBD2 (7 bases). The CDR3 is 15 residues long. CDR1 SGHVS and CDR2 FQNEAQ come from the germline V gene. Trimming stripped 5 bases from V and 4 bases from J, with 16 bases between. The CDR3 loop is CASSAGLGGPDTQYF. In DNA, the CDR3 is TGTGCCAGCAGCGCGGGCCTCGGGGGGCCAGATACGCAGTATTTT.

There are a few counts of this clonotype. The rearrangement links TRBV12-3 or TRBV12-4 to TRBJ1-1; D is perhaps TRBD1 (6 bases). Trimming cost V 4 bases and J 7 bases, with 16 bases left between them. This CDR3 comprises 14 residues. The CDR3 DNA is TGTGCCAGCAGTTCCCTGGGGACACTAAATGAAGCTTTCTTT. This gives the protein CASSSLGTLNEAFF.

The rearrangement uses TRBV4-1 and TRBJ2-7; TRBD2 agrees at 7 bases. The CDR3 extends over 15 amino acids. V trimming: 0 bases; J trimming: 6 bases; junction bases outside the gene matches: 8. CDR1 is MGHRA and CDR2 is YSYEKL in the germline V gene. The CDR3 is CASSQDRAGTGEQYF. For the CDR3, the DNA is TGCGCCAGCAGCCAAGATCGAGCGGGGACGGGCGAGCAGTACTTC.

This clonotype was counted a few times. The CDR3 spells CASSLVVRQGGTEAFF. DNA of the CDR3: TGTGCCAGCAGCTTAGTTGTACGACAGGGAGGGACTGAAGCTTTCTTT. The chain uses TRBV7-9 and TRBJ1-1; TRBD1 agrees at 7 bases. From germline, CDR1 is SEHNR and CDR2 FQNEAQ (reference sequence). The V segment lost 1 base and the J segment 5 bases; nucleotides outside the gene matches: 10. This CDR3 has 16 amino acids.

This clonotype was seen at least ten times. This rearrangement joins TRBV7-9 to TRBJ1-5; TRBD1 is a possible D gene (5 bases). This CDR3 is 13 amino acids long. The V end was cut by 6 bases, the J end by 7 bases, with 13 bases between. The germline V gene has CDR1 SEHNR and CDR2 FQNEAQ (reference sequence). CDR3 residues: CASSSGYHQPQHF. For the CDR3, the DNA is TGTGCCAGCAGTTCAGGGTACCACCAGCCCCAGCATTTT.

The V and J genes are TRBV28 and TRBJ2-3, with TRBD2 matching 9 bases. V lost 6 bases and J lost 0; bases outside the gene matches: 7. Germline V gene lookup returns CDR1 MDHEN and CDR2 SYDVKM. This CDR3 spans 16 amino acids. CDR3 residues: CASSASGLASTDTQYF. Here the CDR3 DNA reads TGTGCCAGCAGCGCCTCGGGACTAGCAAGCACAGATACGCAGTATTTT. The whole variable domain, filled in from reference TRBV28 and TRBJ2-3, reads DVKVTQSSRYLVKRTGEKVFLECVQDMDHENMFWYRQDPGLGLRLIYFSYDVKMKEKGDIPEGYSVSREKKERFSLILESASTNQTSMYLCASSASGLASTDTQYFGPGTRLTVL.

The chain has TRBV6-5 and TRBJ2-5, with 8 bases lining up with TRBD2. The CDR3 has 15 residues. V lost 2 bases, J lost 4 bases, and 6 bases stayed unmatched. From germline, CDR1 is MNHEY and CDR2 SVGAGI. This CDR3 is CASSYPGGSVETQYF. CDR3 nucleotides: TGTGCCAGCAGTTACCCGGGGGGGTCGGTAGAGACCCAGTACTTC.

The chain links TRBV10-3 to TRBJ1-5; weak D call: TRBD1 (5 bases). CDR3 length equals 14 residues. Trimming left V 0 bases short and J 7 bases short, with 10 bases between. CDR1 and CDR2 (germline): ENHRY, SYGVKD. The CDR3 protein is CAISESRAGQPQHF. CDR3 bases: TGTGCCATCAGTGAGTCCAGGGCCGGACAGCCCCAGCATTTT.

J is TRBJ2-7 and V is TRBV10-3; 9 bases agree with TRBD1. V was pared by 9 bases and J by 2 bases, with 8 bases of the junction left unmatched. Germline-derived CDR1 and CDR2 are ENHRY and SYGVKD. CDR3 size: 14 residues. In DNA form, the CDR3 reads TGTGCCATAAGGGGACAGGGTCTGGCCTACGAGCAGTACTTC. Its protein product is CAIRGQGLAYEQYF.

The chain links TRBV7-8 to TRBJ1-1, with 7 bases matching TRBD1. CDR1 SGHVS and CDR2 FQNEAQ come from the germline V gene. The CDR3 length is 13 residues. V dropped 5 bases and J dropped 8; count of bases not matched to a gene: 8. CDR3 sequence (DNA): TGTGCCAGCAGCCCGAGGACAGGTCGGGAAGCTTTCTTT. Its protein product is CASSPRTGREAFF.

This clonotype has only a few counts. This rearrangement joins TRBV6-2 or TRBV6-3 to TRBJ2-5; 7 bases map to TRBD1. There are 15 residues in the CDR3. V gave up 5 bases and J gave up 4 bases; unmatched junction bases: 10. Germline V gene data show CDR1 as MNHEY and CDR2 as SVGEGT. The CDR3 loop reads CASSRTRQGPETQYF. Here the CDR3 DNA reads TGTGCCAGCAGTCGAACGCGACAGGGCCCAGAGACCCAGTACTTC.

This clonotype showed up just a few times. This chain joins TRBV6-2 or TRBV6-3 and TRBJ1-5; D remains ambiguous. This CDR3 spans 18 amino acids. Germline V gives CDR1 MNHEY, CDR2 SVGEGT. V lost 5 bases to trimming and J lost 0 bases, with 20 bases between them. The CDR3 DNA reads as TGTGCCAGCAGTACCCGATCCACAGCATTGTATAGCAATCAGCCCCAGCATTTT. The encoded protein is CASSTRSTALYSNQPQHF.

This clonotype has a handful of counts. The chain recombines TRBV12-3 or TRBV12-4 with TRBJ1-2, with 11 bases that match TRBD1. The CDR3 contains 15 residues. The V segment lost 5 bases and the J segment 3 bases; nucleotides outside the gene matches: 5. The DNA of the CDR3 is TGTGCCAGCAGTCCACGGACAGGGGGCGACTATGGCTACACCTTC. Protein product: CASSPRTGGDYGYTF.

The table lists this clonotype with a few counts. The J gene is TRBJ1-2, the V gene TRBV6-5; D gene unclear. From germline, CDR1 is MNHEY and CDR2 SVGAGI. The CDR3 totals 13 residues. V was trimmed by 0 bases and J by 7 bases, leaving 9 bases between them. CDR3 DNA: TGTGCCAGCAGTTACTCGTTCGGTGGTGGCTACACCTTC. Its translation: CASSYSFGGGYTF.

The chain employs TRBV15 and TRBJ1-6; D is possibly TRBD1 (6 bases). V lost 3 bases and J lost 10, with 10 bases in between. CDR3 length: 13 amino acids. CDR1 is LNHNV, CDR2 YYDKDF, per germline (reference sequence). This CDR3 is CATSSTQGSPLHF. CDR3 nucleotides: TGTGCCACCAGCAGTACACAGGGATCACCCCTCCACTTT.

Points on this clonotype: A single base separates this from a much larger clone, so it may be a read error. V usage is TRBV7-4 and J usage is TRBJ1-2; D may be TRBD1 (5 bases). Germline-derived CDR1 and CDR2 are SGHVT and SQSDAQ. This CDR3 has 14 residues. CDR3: CASSSQGRGYSYTF. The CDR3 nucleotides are TGTGCCAGCAGCTCCCAAGGGAGGGGCTATAGCTACACCTTC.

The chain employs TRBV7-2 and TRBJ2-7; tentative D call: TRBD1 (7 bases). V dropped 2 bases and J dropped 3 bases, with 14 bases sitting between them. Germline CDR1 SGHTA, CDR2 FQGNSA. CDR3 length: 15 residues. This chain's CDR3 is CASSLTQGRNYEQYF. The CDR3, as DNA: TGTGCCAGCAGCTTAACACAGGGGAGGAACTACGAGCAGTACTTC.

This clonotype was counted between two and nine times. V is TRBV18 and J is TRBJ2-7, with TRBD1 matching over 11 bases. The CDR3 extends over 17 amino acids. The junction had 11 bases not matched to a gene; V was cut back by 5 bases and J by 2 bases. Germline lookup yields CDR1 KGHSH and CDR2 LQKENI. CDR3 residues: CASSSVSPGQGAYEQYF. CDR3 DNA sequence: TGTGCCAGCTCATCTGTCTCACCGGGACAGGGGGCCTACGAGCAGTACTTC.

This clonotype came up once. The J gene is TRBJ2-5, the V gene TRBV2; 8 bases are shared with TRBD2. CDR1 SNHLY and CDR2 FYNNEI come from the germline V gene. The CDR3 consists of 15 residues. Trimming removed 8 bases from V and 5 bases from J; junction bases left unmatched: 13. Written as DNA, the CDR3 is TGTGCCAGCGGTCGGGGGGGGCCAGGATCGGAGACCCAGTACTTC. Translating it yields CASGRGGPGSETQYF.

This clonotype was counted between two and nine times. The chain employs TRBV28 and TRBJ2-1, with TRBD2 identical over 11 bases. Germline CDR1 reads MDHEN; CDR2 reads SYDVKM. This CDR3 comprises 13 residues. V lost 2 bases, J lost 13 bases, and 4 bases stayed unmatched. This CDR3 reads CASSLRLAGHQFF. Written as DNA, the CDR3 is TGTGCCAGCAGTTTAAGACTAGCGGGACATCAGTTCTTC.

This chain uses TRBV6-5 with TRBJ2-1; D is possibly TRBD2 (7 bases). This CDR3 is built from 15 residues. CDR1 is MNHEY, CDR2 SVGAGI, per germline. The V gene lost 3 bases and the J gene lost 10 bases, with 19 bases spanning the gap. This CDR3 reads CASSYRGGSQWEQFF. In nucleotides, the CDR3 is TGTGCCAGCAGTTATAGGGGGGGCAGTCAATGGGAGCAGTTCTTC.

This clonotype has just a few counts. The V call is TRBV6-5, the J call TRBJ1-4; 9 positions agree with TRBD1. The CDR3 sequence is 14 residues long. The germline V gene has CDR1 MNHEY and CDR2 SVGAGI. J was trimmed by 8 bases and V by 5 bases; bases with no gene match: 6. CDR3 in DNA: TGTGCCAGCAGTGCCGGGACAGGGCGCGAAAAACTGTTTTTT. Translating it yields CASSAGTGREKLFF.

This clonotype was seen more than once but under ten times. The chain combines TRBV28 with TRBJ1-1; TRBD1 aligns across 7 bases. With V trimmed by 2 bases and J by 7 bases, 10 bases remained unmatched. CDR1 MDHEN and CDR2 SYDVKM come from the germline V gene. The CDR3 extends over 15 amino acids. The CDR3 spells CASSLDPTGRDEAFF. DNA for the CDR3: TGTGCCAGCAGTTTAGATCCGACAGGGAGGGATGAAGCTTTCTTT.

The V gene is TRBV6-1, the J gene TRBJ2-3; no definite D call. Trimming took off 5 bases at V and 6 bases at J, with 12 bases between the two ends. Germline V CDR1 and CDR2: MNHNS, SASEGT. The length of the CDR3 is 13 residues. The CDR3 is CASSSAFPDTQYF. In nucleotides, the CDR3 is TGTGCCAGCAGTTCGGCTTTCCCTGATACGCAGTATTTT.

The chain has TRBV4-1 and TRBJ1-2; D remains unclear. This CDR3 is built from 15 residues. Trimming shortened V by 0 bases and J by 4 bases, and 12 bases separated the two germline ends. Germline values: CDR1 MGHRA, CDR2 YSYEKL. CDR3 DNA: TGCGCCAGCAGCCAAGAACCGCAACCCTTCTATGGCTACACCTTC. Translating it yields CASSQEPQPFYGYTF.

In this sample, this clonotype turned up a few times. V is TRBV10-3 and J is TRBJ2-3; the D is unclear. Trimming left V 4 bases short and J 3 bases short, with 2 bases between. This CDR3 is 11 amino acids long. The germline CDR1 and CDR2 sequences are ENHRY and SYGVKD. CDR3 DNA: TGTGCCATCAGTGGAACAGATACGCAGTATTTT. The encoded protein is CAISGTDTQYF.

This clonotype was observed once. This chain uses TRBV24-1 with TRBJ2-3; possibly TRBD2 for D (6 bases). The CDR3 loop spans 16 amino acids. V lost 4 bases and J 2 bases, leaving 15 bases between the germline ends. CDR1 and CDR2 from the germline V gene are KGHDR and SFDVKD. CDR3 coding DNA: TGTGCCACCAGTGACCCAAGCGGGCCCGACACAGATACGCAGTATTTT. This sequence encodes CATSDPSGPDTDTQYF.